What follows are 9 T cell receptor beta chains derived from one specimen sequenced in a study of identical twins. TCRdb analysed the 5' RACE reads with MiXCR anew, one entry per CDR3 protein. The sample gives about 690,000 distinct CDR3 sequences, 6% to 6.5% of which show up once; approximately 2% is in the top ten. Sample: naive T cells sorted from blood. These receptors were collected from a young man in good health.

The rearrangement joins TRBV14 to TRBJ1-6; D remains ambiguous. In germline, CDR1 is SGHDN, CDR2 FVKESK. CDR3 length: 15 amino acids. Trimming took 0 bases from V and 9 from J, leaving 12 bases between them. In DNA form, the CDR3 reads TGTGCCAGCAGCCAAGATGCGGTCGGAATTTCACCCCTCCACTTT. Translation gives CASSQDAVGISPLHF.

At least ten counts were recorded for this clonotype. The CDR3 DNA follows: TGTGCCAGCAGCTTACAGAGAAACTACGAGCAGTACTTC. Encoded protein: CASSLQRNYEQYF. The chain links TRBV7-2 to TRBJ2-7; D ambiguous. Between the trimmed V and J ends, which lost 2 bases and 3 bases, there was a span of 8 bases. CDR1 and CDR2 from the germline V gene are SGHTA and FQGNSA. The CDR3 runs to 13 residues.

Only a few counts were recorded for this clonotype. The CDR3 DNA reads as TGTGCCAGCAGCTTGTTCGGGACAGGGATCGTCTACGAGCAGTACGTC. It is translated as CASSLFGTGIVYEQYV. V and J are TRBV5-6 and TRBJ2-7; 9 bases align to TRBD1. This CDR3 has 16 residues. Germline V lookup: CDR1 SGHDT, CDR2 YYEEEE. V lost 1 base and J lost 3; bases outside the gene matches: 8.

The table lists this clonotype with many counts. The genes are TRBV20-1 and TRBJ1-5; 8 bases are shared with TRBD1. Germline V gene sequence: CDR1 DFQATT, CDR2 SNEGSKA (reference sequence). The CDR3 loop spans 16 amino acids. Trimming removed 3 bases from V and 3 bases from J; junction bases left unmatched: 10. The CDR3 DNA reads TGCAGTGCTAGTGCAGGGGGCATGTTTAACAATCAGCCCCAGCATTTT. Protein product: CSASAGGMFNNQPQHF.

The chain carries TRBV11-1 and TRBJ2-3; tentatively, D is TRBD2 (5 bases). Germline loops: CDR1 SGHAT, CDR2 FQDESV (reference sequence). This CDR3 contains 13 residues. V dropped 10 bases and J dropped 1 base, with 12 bases sitting between them. As DNA, the CDR3 is TGTGCCACCGCGGACTCCCGCACAGATACGCAGTATTTT. Protein: CATADSRTDTQYF.

This chain connects TRBV7-9 to TRBJ1-6, with 11 bases matching TRBD1. In germline, CDR1 is SEHNR, CDR2 FQNEAQ (reference sequence). Trimming at V came to 4 bases and at J to 7 bases, leaving 3 bases not matched to a gene. CDR3 size: 15 residues. The CDR3 nucleotides are TGTGCCAGCAGCTCCTGGGACAGGGGGAATTCACCCCTCCACTTT. This gives the protein CASSSWDRGNSPLHF.

This clonotype came up many times. V gene TRBV28 combines with J gene TRBJ2-5; 7 bases line up with TRBD1. The CDR3 contains 13 residues. V lost 9 bases to trimming and J lost 0 bases; unmatched junction nucleotides: 4. Germline CDR1 is MDHEN and CDR2 is SYDVKM. The CDR3: CASKGQNQETQYF. Written as DNA, the CDR3 is TGTGCCAGTAAGGGACAGAACCAAGAGACCCAGTACTTC.

There are many counts of this clonotype. This chain joins TRBV20-1 and TRBJ2-3, with a possible D match to TRBD1 (6 bases). V lost 1 base and J lost 0, with 8 bases in between. The CDR3 is 14 residues long. CDR1 is DFQATT and CDR2 is SNEGSKA in the germline V gene (reference sequence). Here the CDR3 reads CSARGGPSTDTQYF. The CDR3 DNA follows: TGCAGTGCTAGAGGGGGGCCTAGCACAGATACGCAGTATTTT.

This clonotype was counted many times. This chain connects TRBV5-1 to TRBJ1-2; unclear D gene. V was clipped by 5 bases and J by 4 bases, with 9 bases between them. CDR3 length: 12 amino acids. Germline CDR1 SGHRS, CDR2 YFSETQ. The CDR3 nucleotides are TGCGCCAGCAGGGGGAATGTCTATGGCTACACCTTC. Its translation: CASRGNVYGYTF.